Listed below are T cell receptor beta chains from one sample, sequenced in a study of blood T cell repertoires in COVID-19. Produced via immunoSEQ multiplex PCR; TCRdb's table is partial and in-frame only. The data contain around 300,000 clones, 70% to 90% of them seen just once; the ten biggest clones take up about 3%. Material: peripheral blood. Receptor source: a woman aged 25 to 39 with active or convalescent COVID-19. The CDR3 runs from the conserved cysteine through the conserved F or W. Fields, in order: J gene, V gene, clone size, D gene, CDR3 DNA, CDR3 protein. The D gene is left open where the match is weak. Clone sizes are given selectively: once, few, many, or a class where the clone is expanded.

J: TRBJ2-2; V: TRBV10-3; size: .; D: TRBD1; DNA: TGTGCCATCACCCGGGACAGGTACACCGGGGAGCTGTTTTTT; CDR3: CAITRDRYTGELFF
J: TRBJ1-5; V: TRBV18; size: .; D: .; DNA: TGTGCCAGCTCACCCGGGGTCATGGACAGAACCAATCAGCCCCAGCATTTT; CDR3: CASSPGVMDRTNQPQHF
J: TRBJ2-7; V: TRBV30; size: .; D: .; DNA: TGTGCCTGGAGAAGGGGTCTGGGCGAGCAGTACTTC; CDR3: CAWRRGLGEQYF
J: TRBJ1-3; V: TRBV10-3; size: .; D: TRBD1; DNA: TGTGCCATCAGTGAGTCCGCCAGGGGGACTGGAAACACCATATATTTT; CDR3: CAISESARGTGNTIYF
J: TRBJ1-3; V: TRBV9; size: .; D: .; DNA: TGTGCCAGCAGCGTTTCAGGGGACGCTCACTCTGGAAACACCATATATTTT; CDR3: CASSVSGDAHSGNTIYF
J: TRBJ1-2; V: TRBV18; size: .; D: TRBD1; DNA: TGTGCCAGCTCACTTTCCCAGGGGGACTGGGCCTATGGCTACACCTTC; CDR3: CASSLSQGDWAYGYTF
J: TRBJ2-3; V: TRBV3-1/TRBV3-2; size: .; D: .; DNA: TGTGCCAGCAGCCTACAATGGTCCCCTAGCACAGATACGCAGTATTTT; CDR3: CASSLQWSPSTDTQYF
J: TRBJ2-2; V: TRBV9; size: .; D: TRBD1; DNA: TGTGCCAGCAGCCCGAGGCGGACAGGGGGAATAGGGGAGCTGTTTTTT; CDR3: CASSPRRTGGIGELFF
J: TRBJ2-5; V: TRBV24-1; size: .; D: TRBD1; DNA: TGTGCCACCAGTGATTTGGGACAGGGGGGGCTCCGGGAGACCCAGTACTTC; CDR3: CATSDLGQGGLRETQYF
J: TRBJ1-1; V: TRBV27; size: .; D: .; DNA: TGTGCCAGCAGTTTCGGCCCTGAGGGAAACACTGAAGCTTTCTTT; CDR3: CASSFGPEGNTEAFF
J: TRBJ1-6; V: TRBV30; size: .; D: TRBD1; DNA: TGTGCCTGGAGTACAGGGGAAACTATCTATAATTCACCCCTCCACTTT; CDR3: CAWSTGETIYNSPLHF
J: TRBJ1-6; V: TRBV19; size: once; D: TRBD1; DNA: TGTGCCAGTAGCCCTCGGGGGACAGGGCCAAATTCACCCCTCCACTTT; CDR3: CASSPRGTGPNSPLHF
J: TRBJ1-1; V: TRBV29-1; size: .; D: .; DNA: TGCAGCGTTGGCGGCGTCGTGAGGACTGAAGCTTTCTTT; CDR3: CSVGGVVRTEAFF
J: TRBJ2-5; V: TRBV6-5; size: .; D: TRBD2; DNA: TGTGCCAGCAGAGCCCCTAGCGGGGGGGCGGAGACCCAGTACTTC; CDR3: CASRAPSGGAETQYF
J: TRBJ1-1; V: TRBV5-1; size: .; D: .; DNA: TGCGCCAGCAGCTTAAGATACCGAGGGAACACTGAAGCTTTCTTT; CDR3: CASSLRYRGNTEAFF
J: TRBJ2-2; V: TRBV6-5; size: .; D: TRBD1; DNA: TGTGCCGTCGGCGACAGGGGTACGAACACCGGGGAGCTGTTTTTT; CDR3: CAVGDRGTNTGELFF
J: TRBJ2-3; V: TRBV5-1; size: .; D: .; DNA: TGCGCCAGCAGCTCCGACGGAGGGGCAGGCACGCAGTATTTT; CDR3: CASSSDGGAGTQYF
J: TRBJ2-4; V: TRBV24-1; size: once; D: .; DNA: TGTGCCACCAGTGGGGAGGCCAAAAACATTCAGTACTTC; CDR3: CATSGEAKNIQYF
J: TRBJ1-2; V: TRBV28; size: .; D: .; DNA: TGTGCCAGCAGTTTTGCCGGGAGGATCACCTATGGCTACACCTTC; CDR3: CASSFAGRITYGYTF
J: TRBJ2-1; V: TRBV4-3; size: .; D: .; DNA: TGCGCCAGCAGCCAAGATGGGGGACGGGGGACTAATGAGCAGTTCTTC; CDR3: CASSQDGGRGTNEQFF
J: TRBJ1-4; V: TRBV5-1; size: .; D: .; DNA: TGCGCCAGCGGTGACAGCGTTAACCGGGAAAAACTGTTTTTT; CDR3: CASGDSVNREKLFF
J: TRBJ1-1; V: TRBV7-9; size: .; D: .; DNA: TGTGCCAGCAGTTCGGACCAGGGATATTCTGAAGCTTTCTTT; CDR3: CASSSDQGYSEAFF
J: TRBJ2-1; V: TRBV24-1; size: .; D: .; DNA: TGTGCCACCAGTGATACAGGGAGCAATGAGCAGTTCTTC; CDR3: CATSDTGSNEQFF
J: TRBJ2-1; V: TRBV11-2; size: .; D: .; DNA: TGTGCCAGCAGCTTAGTCACTTTCCGGGGGACCGAGCAGTTCTTC; CDR3: CASSLVTFRGTEQFF
J: TRBJ1-2; V: TRBV7-2; size: .; D: .; DNA: TGTGCCAGCAGCTTGTCCAGTTATGGCTACACCTTC; CDR3: CASSLSSYGYTF
J: TRBJ2-7; V: TRBV7-2; size: once; D: .; DNA: TGTGCCAGCAGCTTAAAAGGGGGAGAAAACTACGAGCAGTACTTC; CDR3: CASSLKGGENYEQYF
J: TRBJ1-4; V: TRBV18; size: .; D: .; DNA: TGTGCCAGCTCACCCTCGGGGGGGACCGCAACTAATGAAAAACTGTTTTTT; CDR3: CASSPSGGTATNEKLFF
J: TRBJ1-1; V: TRBV27; size: .; D: .; DNA: TGTGCCAGCAGTTTATCCCGCCGGGCAGGGCCAAACACTGAAGCTTTCTTT; CDR3: CASSLSRRAGPNTEAFF
J: TRBJ1-2; V: TRBV9; size: .; D: .; DNA: TGTGCCAGCAGCGTAGAGTTCGGGGGGAGGAACTATGGCTACACCTTC; CDR3: CASSVEFGGRNYGYTF
J: TRBJ2-7; V: TRBV18; size: .; D: .; DNA: TGTGCCAGCTCCCAGACAGGCGCCTACGAGCAGTACTTC; CDR3: CASSQTGAYEQYF
J: TRBJ1-3; V: TRBV28; size: .; D: .; DNA: TGTGCCAGCAGTTTAACCAGGGGTGGAAACACCATATATTTT; CDR3: CASSLTRGGNTIYF
J: TRBJ1-1; V: TRBV18; size: once; D: .; DNA: TGTGCCAGCTCACGGTTGAGGACACCGAACACTGAAGCTTTCTTT; CDR3: CASSRLRTPNTEAFF
J: TRBJ1-3; V: TRBV7-9; size: .; D: .; DNA: TGTGCCAGCAGCTCTTGGGCAGAAAACACCATATATTTT; CDR3: CASSSWAENTIYF
J: TRBJ2-2; V: TRBV5-1; size: .; D: .; DNA: TGCGCCAGCAGCCATACAGGGTCCTTTAACACCGGGGAGCTGTTTTTT; CDR3: CASSHTGSFNTGELFF
J: TRBJ2-2; V: TRBV19; size: .; D: TRBD2; DNA: TGTGCCAGTAGTAGCCCCGGGGGGATCACCGGGGAGCTGTTTTTT; CDR3: CASSSPGGITGELFF
J: TRBJ1-5; V: TRBV18; size: .; D: TRBD1; DNA: TGTGCCAGCTCACCCCGGACAGGACCCTTTAGCAATCAGCCCCAGCATTTT; CDR3: CASSPRTGPFSNQPQHF
J: TRBJ1-2; V: TRBV7-6; size: .; D: .; DNA: TGTGCCAGCAGCCCCCGGGAGAGGGTCGGTGGCTACACCTTC; CDR3: CASSPRERVGGYTF
J: TRBJ2-5; V: TRBV6-5; size: .; D: .; DNA: TGTGCCAGCAGTTCCCTCCCCACGGGGGAGACCCAGTACTTC; CDR3: CASSSLPTGETQYF
J: TRBJ2-1; V: TRBV5-1; size: .; D: .; DNA: TGCGCCAGCAGCCGCGGACAGAGTAACAATGAGCAGTTCTTC; CDR3: CASSRGQSNNEQFF
J: TRBJ2-1; V: TRBV11-3; size: .; D: .; DNA: TGTGCCAGCAGCTTAGTAGAAGGGGATGAGCAGTTCTTC; CDR3: CASSLVEGDEQFF
J: TRBJ1-4; V: TRBV28; size: .; D: TRBD1; DNA: TGTGCCAGCAGTCAGGACAGGAGATTTAATGAAAAACTGTTTTTT; CDR3: CASSQDRRFNEKLFF
J: TRBJ2-5; V: TRBV5-4; size: .; D: TRBD1; DNA: TGTGCCAGCAGCTTGCCGGGACAGGGGCCATTCAAAGAGACCCAGTACTTC; CDR3: CASSLPGQGPFKETQYF